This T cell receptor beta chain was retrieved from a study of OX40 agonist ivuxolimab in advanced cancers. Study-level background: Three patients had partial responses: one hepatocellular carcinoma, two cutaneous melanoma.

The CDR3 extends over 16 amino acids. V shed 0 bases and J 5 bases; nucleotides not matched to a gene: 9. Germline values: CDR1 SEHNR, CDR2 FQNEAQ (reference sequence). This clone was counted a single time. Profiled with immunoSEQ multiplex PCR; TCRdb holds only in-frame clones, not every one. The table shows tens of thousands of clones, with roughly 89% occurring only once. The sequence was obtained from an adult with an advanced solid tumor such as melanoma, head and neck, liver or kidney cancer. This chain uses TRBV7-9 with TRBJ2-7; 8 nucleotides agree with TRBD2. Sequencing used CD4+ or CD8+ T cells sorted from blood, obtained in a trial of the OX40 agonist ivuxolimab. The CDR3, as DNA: TGTGCCAGCAGCTTAGCGACAAGCGGGAGTGACCACGAGCAGTACTTC. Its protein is CASSLATSGSDHEQYF.